This is a list of T cell receptor beta chains from one sample in a study of shared clonotypes between healthy human individuals. Assay used: immunoSEQ multiplex PCR; TCRdb lists only in-frame clones, some missing. The data hold approximately 1,500,000 clones, with approximately 98% observed a single time. Sequencing input: naive CD4+ T cells sorted from blood. The origin of the receptors is a man aged 25 to 45 in good health. The CDR3 runs from the conserved cysteine through the conserved F or W. D genes are given only for firm matches. The size of a clone is reported for some rows only, either as once, few or many, or as a class for expanded clones.

v_call,clone_size,d_call,j_call,cdr3_nt,cdr3_aa
TRBV9,.,.,TRBJ2-7,TGTGCCAGCAGCCCGAGACCCCTTTACGAGCAGTACTTC,CASSPRPLYEQYF
TRBV10-3,.,.,TRBJ1-2,TGTGCCATCAGTGGCTTAGGCTATGGCTACACCTTC,CAISGLGYGYTF
TRBV5-1,.,.,TRBJ2-3,TGCGCCAGCAGCTTGGGGGGTCTAAGCACAGATACGCAGTATTTT,CASSLGGLSTDTQYF
TRBV4-3,.,.,TRBJ1-4,TGCGCCAGCAGCCCTGGCGGGGGGGGGTTTGGAAAACTGTTTTTT,CASSPGGGGFGKLFF
TRBV5-5,.,.,TRBJ2-5,TGTGCCAGCAGCTTGCTGGGCGGAGAGACCCAGTACTTC,CASSLLGGETQYF
TRBV7-6,.,TRBD1,TRBJ2-1,TGTGCCAGCAGCTTAACAGGGGCCTACAATGAGCAGTTCTTC,CASSLTGAYNEQFF
TRBV6-1,.,.,TRBJ2-5,TGTGCCAGCAGTTTAGGGGTAGAGACCCAGTACTTC,CASSLGVETQYF
TRBV27,.,TRBD2,TRBJ2-7,TGTGCCAGCAGAGCCTTAACTAGCGGGAAATATAGCTCCTACGAGCAGTACTTC,CASRALTSGKYSSYEQYF
TRBV18,.,.,TRBJ2-2,TGTGCCAGCTCACCCAAGACAGGGAACACCGGGGAGCTGTTTTTT,CASSPKTGNTGELFF
TRBV7-2,.,.,TRBJ2-3,TGTGCCAGCAGCTTAGTTCGAGCCACAGATACGCAGTATTTT,CASSLVRATDTQYF
TRBV9,.,.,TRBJ2-2,TGTGCCAGCAGTCCCTCCGGCCCCCAGAACACCGGGGAGCTGTTTTTT,CASSPSGPQNTGELFF
TRBV6-5,.,TRBD2,TRBJ2-7,TGTGCCAGCAGTTACGGGACTAGCGTCGACGAGCAGTACTTC,CASSYGTSVDEQYF
TRBV6-6,.,TRBD1,TRBJ1-2,TGTGCCAGCAGTCGGGACAGAAGTAACTATGGCTACACCTTC,CASSRDRSNYGYTF
TRBV9,.,TRBD1,TRBJ2-7,TGTGCCAGCAGCGTCCAATCGGGACAGGGTCCCTACGAGCAGTACTTC,CASSVQSGQGPYEQYF
TRBV4-2,.,.,TRBJ1-1,TGTGCCAGCAGCCAAGATGGGGGGGGGCTAAAGAACACTGAAGCTTTCTTT,CASSQDGGGLKNTEAFF
TRBV5-4,.,.,TRBJ2-5,TGTGCCAGCAGCGGGGGGCGCAGTCAAGAGACCCAGTACTTC,CASSGGRSQETQYF
TRBV7-2,.,.,TRBJ1-5,TGTGCCAGCAGTTCCGGGGGAGCCCAGCATTTT,CASSSGGAQHF
TRBV14,once,TRBD1,TRBJ2-1,TGTGCCAGCAGCCGCTTCGGGACAGGGGGTCACAATGAGCAGTTCTTC,CASSRFGTGGHNEQFF
TRBV6-6,once,.,TRBJ2-4,TGTGCCAGCAGTTACGGGGCGAGGGGCCAAAACATTCAGTACTTC,CASSYGARGQNIQYF
TRBV10-1,.,.,TRBJ1-1,TGCGCCAGCAGTGAGCCATCCAGGCACACTGAAGCTTTCTTT,CASSEPSRHTEAFF
TRBV7-2,.,TRBD1,TRBJ2-7,TGTGCCAGCAGCTTAGACAGGGGTCCCTCCTACGAGCAGTACTTC,CASSLDRGPSYEQYF
TRBV5-1,.,TRBD2,TRBJ2-1,TGCGCCAGCAGCAAGGGACTAGCGGGAATGGGATCCTACAATGAGCAGTTCTTC,CASSKGLAGMGSYNEQFF
TRBV28,.,.,TRBJ2-2,TGTGCCAGCAGTCACAGCACCGGGGAGCTGTTTTTT,CASSHSTGELFF
TRBV30,.,.,TRBJ1-1,TGTGCCTGGAGTGTACTGACCTCGAACACTGAAGCTTTCTTT,CAWSVLTSNTEAFF
TRBV19,.,.,TRBJ1-5,TGTGCCAGTAGTACCCCACCGGGGGCGCAGAATCAGCCCCAGCATTTT,CASSTPPGAQNQPQHF
TRBV27,.,.,TRBJ1-2,TGTGCCAGCAGTTTTGGCCCCTCCCACTATGGCTACACCTTC,CASSFGPSHYGYTF
TRBV5-1,.,TRBD2,TRBJ2-3,TGCGCCAGCAGCCTGGGACTAGCGACTACAGATACGCAGTATTTT,CASSLGLATTDTQYF
TRBV27,once,.,TRBJ1-3,TGTGCCAGCAGTCTGCCACGGGGGGCTCTCCTAAACACCATATATTTT,CASSLPRGALLNTIYF
TRBV14,.,.,TRBJ1-1,TGTGCCAGCAGCCAAGAAATTCTGGGGGCAGGTACTGAAGCTTTCTTT,CASSQEILGAGTEAFF
TRBV6-1,.,.,TRBJ2-6,TGTGCCACCGTGGGGGGCTCGGGGGCCAACGTCCTGACTTTC,CATVGGSGANVLTF
TRBV11-2,.,.,TRBJ2-7,TGTGCCAGCAGCTTTGGGGGCCGGGACTCCTACGAGCAGTACTTC,CASSFGGRDSYEQYF
TRBV5-5,.,.,TRBJ1-2,TGTGCCAGCAGCTTGGCTCTGGTTGGCTACACCTTC,CASSLALVGYTF
TRBV6-1,.,.,TRBJ1-2,TGTGCCGGCACTGCGGGTAACTATGGCTACACCTTC,CAGTAGNYGYTF
TRBV7-9,.,TRBD2,TRBJ2-1,TGTGCCAGCAGCCCGACTAGCGGGCCTTACAATGAGCAGTTCTTC,CASSPTSGPYNEQFF
TRBV4-2,.,TRBD2,TRBJ2-1,TGTGCCAGCAGCCAGGGTGATGCGGGAGTAGGCAATGAGCAGTTCTTC,CASSQGDAGVGNEQFF
TRBV6-1,.,.,TRBJ2-2,TGTGCCAGCAGTGAAGCGATGGGGAACACCGGGGAGCTGTTTTTT,CASSEAMGNTGELFF
TRBV27,.,TRBD2,TRBJ2-7,TGTGCCAGCAGGACCCTAGCGGGACTGGGCGAGCAGTACTTC,CASRTLAGLGEQYF
TRBV30,.,.,TRBJ2-7,TGTGCCCTTACGGGGTCCTACGAGCAGTACTTC,CALTGSYEQYF
TRBV5-6,.,.,TRBJ2-3,TGTGCCAGCAGCTTGTTCCGAGAAATCACAGATACGCAGTATTTT,CASSLFREITDTQYF
TRBV6-5,.,.,TRBJ2-3,TGTGCCAGCAGGCCCGGCTTGTTCACAGATACGCAGTATTTT,CASRPGLFTDTQYF
TRBV25-1,once,.,TRBJ1-4,TGTGCCAGCAGTCCGCAACGAGCAGGGAGGAATGAAAAACTGTTTTTT,CASSPQRAGRNEKLFF
TRBV4-1,.,.,TRBJ2-5,TGCGCCAGCAGCCAAGATAGGGCTAGCGAGGGGGGGACGGAGACCCAGTACTTC,CASSQDRASEGGTETQYF
TRBV6-1,.,.,TRBJ1-1,TGTGCCAGCAGTGCCCTCAGTGGGAACACTGAAGCTTTCTTT,CASSALSGNTEAFF
TRBV19,.,.,TRBJ1-3,TGTGCCAGTAGTATGGGACGTAGCTCTGGAAACACCATATATTTT,CASSMGRSSGNTIYF
TRBV2,.,.,TRBJ2-7,TGTGCCAGCAGTGAACGGGAGAGCTCCTACGAGCAGTACTTC,CASSERESSYEQYF
TRBV11-2,once,TRBD2,TRBJ2-1,TGTGCCAGCAGCCCGGTGGGACTAGGAGGCGGTGAGCAGTTCTTC,CASSPVGLGGGEQFF
TRBV11-2,.,.,TRBJ2-7,TGTGCCAGCAGCCTTCTTCTCGAGCAGTACTTC,CASSLLLEQYF
TRBV18,once,.,TRBJ1-5,TGTGCCAGCTCACCAACCTCCAGGGAGCCCCAGCATTTT,CASSPTSREPQHF
TRBV27,.,TRBD2,TRBJ2-7,TGTGCCAGCAGTTTCCAGGTTACGGGAGGGACGGCCGAGCAGTACTTC,CASSFQVTGGTAEQYF
TRBV10-3,.,.,TRBJ2-7,TGTGCCATCAGAAGAGCACAGGGCTCCTACGAGCAGTACTTC,CAIRRAQGSYEQYF
TRBV4-3,.,.,TRBJ2-7,TGCGCCAGCAGCCAAGATAGGCCAGCATCCTACGAGCAGTACTTC,CASSQDRPASYEQYF
TRBV15,.,TRBD1,TRBJ2-1,TGTGCCACTACTATGGGGACAGTCAATGAGCAGTTCTTC,CATTMGTVNEQFF
TRBV2,.,.,TRBJ1-5,TGTGCCAGCACTGGAGGGAGCAATCAGCCCCAGCATTTT,CASTGGSNQPQHF
TRBV18,.,.,TRBJ2-2,TGTGCCAGCTCAAACACCGGGGAGCTGTTTTTT,CASSNTGELFF
TRBV5-1,.,.,TRBJ2-5,TGCGCCAGCAGTCGAGAAGAGACCCAGTACTTC,CASSREETQYF
TRBV28,.,.,TRBJ1-2,TGTGCCAGCAGCCCTCTCCCCATCGGAGATGGCTACACCTTC,CASSPLPIGDGYTF
TRBV7-8,.,.,TRBJ2-2,TGTGCCAGCAGCCCTCGCCAGTACGCGGACACCGGGGAGCTGTTTTTT,CASSPRQYADTGELFF
TRBV5-1,.,.,TRBJ1-4,TGCGCCAGCAGCCAGGGGACGGCCATTAATGAAAAACTGTTTTTT,CASSQGTAINEKLFF
TRBV7-6,once,TRBD2,TRBJ2-1,TGTGCCAGCAGCTTAGCCACGACTAGCGGCTACAATGAGCAGTTCTTC,CASSLATTSGYNEQFF